These T cell receptor beta chains were read from a single sample in a study of cytomegalovirus exposure and HLA in healthy donors. Clones were read by immunoSEQ multiplex PCR, and TCRdb kept only the in-frame ones, dropping some. Of tens of thousands of clones listed, about 80% are singletons. Input material: PBMCs. These TCRs come from a male donor in good health and CMV-seronegative. The CDR3 runs from the conserved cysteine through the conserved F or W.

v_call,cdr3_aa
TRBV7-8,CASSFLAGGLTDTQYF
TRBV25-1,CASSREESSYEQYF
TRBV27,CASSLSGTGRAFF
TRBV7-9,CASSLAAGEVHEQYF
TRBV5-1,CASARQHSYNEQFF
TRBV10-3,CAISLLGGGETQYF
TRBV19,CASSISGRAPYNEQFF
TRBV5-8,CASSLRGNGNQPQHF
TRBV18,CASSPADNQPQHF
TRBV11-2,CASSLTQGGYTEAFF
TRBV11-2,CASSRTGTGTYLGELFF
TRBV7-2,CASTPLGVQYEQYF
TRBV19,CASSPFPYGYTF
TRBV5-4,CASSASIGTNYEQYF
TRBV28,CASSLLRRERYGYTF
TRBV5-6,CASSLAVVRYEQYF
TRBV14,CASSQVGRELSYGYTF
TRBV11-2,CASSLDMQGAGYTF
TRBV7-9,CASSRGGGQPQHF
TRBV18,CASSLWTEMNTEAFF
TRBV6-1,CASSFEMDTEAFF
TRBV7-2,CASSRSGTGAYEQYF
TRBV5-1,CASTPTGTSYNEQFF
TRBV7-8,CASSSIQGGTEAFF
TRBV9,CASSVGGDGHQPQHF
TRBV10-1,CASSDIRGHITGELFF
TRBV6-5,CASATGSSPYNEQFF
TRBV7-2,CASSLGGRDYNEQFF
TRBV19,CASSTGGVLSETQYF
TRBV5-1,CASSREGQGYEQYF
TRBV5-6,CASRNSGSMQHEQYF
TRBV5-6,CASSLQTGLRNTGELFF
TRBV4-3,CASSPLAGYEQYF
TRBV27,CASSLEGGTEAFF
TRBV4-2,CASSQDRTGEREQFF
TRBV4-1,CASSQDGGRSYEQYF
TRBV5-5,CASSLLAGGYNEQFF
TRBV9,CASSVASGQETQYF
TRBV9,CASSGSRDWGLETQYF
TRBV19,CASNPGQNTDTQYF
TRBV28,CASSFVVGLKGVGYTF
TRBV28,CASRVQGYLYEQYF
TRBV7-2,CASSLGPLYGYTF
TRBV6-5,CASSRTSGRAYEQYF
TRBV19,CASSIDSGLLAFF
TRBV5-1,CASSLGARDTEAFF
TRBV7-2,CTSSPQGGSPLHF
TRBV19,CASSIRQPHTEAFF
TRBV11-3,CASSFSGGAPDTQYF
TRBV7-3,CASSPSGTIARETQYF
TRBV7-2,CASSLIGQTSSTDTQYF
TRBV5-1,CASSLQGASKNIQYF
TRBV7-2,CASSLESLAGGANTGELFF
TRBV4-3,CASSQDQGSPSYGYTF
TRBV30,CAWKTGGNTIYF
TRBV5-1,CASSSDRVETNEQFF